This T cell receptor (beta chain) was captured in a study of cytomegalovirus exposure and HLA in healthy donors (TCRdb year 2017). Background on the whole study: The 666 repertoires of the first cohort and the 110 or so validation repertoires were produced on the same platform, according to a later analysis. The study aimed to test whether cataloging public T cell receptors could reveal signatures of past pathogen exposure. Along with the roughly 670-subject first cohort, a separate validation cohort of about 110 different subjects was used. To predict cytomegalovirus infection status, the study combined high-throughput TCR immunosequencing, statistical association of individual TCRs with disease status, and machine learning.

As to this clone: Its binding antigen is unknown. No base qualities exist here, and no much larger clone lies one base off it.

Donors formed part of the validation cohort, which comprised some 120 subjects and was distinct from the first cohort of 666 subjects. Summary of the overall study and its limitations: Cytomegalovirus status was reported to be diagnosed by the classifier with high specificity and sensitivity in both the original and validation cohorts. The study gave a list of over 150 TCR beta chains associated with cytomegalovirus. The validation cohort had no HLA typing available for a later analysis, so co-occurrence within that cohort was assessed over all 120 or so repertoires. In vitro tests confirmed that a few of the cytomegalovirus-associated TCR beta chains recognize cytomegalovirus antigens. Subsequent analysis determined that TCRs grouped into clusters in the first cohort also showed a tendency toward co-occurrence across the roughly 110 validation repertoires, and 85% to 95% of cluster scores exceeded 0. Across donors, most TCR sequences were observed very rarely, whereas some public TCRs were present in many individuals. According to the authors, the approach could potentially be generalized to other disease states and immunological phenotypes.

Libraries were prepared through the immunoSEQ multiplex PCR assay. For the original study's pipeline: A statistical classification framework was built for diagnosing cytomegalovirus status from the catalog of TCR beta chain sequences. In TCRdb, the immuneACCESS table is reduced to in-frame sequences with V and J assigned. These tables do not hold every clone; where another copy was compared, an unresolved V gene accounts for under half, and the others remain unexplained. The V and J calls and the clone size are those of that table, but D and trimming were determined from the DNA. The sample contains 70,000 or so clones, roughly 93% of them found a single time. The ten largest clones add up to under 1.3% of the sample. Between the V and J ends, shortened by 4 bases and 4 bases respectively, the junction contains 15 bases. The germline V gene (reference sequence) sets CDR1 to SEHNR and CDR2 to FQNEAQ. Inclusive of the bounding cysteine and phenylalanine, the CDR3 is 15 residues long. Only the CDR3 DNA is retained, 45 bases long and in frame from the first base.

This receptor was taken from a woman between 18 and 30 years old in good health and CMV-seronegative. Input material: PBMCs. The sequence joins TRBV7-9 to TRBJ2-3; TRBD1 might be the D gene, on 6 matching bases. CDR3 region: CASSWAPQGPDTQYF. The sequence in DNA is TGTGCCAGCAGCTGGGCCCCCCAGGGGCCAGATACGCAGTATTTT.